This T cell receptor (beta chain) was recovered during a study of cytomegalovirus exposure and HLA in healthy donors (dated by TCRdb to about 2017). Looking at the study overall: In an earlier analysis of under 750 of the donors, less than 350 Gb of sequence data and roughly 100 million unique TCR beta sequences from approximately 180 million T cells were reported. Around 300 gigabases of sequencing data and tens of millions of unique TCR sequences were included in an early release covering about 700 HLA-typed donors. Of the roughly 390 genotyped donors, about 80% fell in the genetic ancestry cluster associated with self-reported Caucasian donors. The aim of the study was to test whether cataloging public T cell receptors could identify signatures of past pathogen exposure. The study profiled the T cell repertoires of about 720 subjects by immunosequencing and related them to cytomegalovirus serostatus. A separate validation cohort of over a hundred different subjects was used in addition to the roughly 670-subject first cohort. To predict cytomegalovirus infection status, the study brought together high-throughput TCR immunosequencing, statistical association of individual TCRs with disease status, and machine learning. A later analysis re-analyzed previously published TCR beta repertoires from about 600 donors and added high-resolution HLA genotyping to study TCR occurrence patterns. Rather than drawing on any new phenotypic data, the later analysis identified candidate immune exposures from TCR beta sequences and the way those sequences occurred across donors. To decide whether each TCR beta V gene segment behaved as functional or pseudogenic, an earlier analysis of approximately 600 of the donors relied on high-throughput TCR beta sequencing. Donor age, sex, ethnicity and CMV serostatus were compiled together with the repertoire data. Genome-wide SNP genotypes for about 65% of the roughly 670 donors were used in a later genetic analysis, which treated that subset as a discovery cohort. All discovery cohort repertoires had been generated on a single sequencing platform. Both class I and class II loci were covered by HLA typing, at four-digit resolution. The number of typed donors differed by locus: 629-630 for A, B, C, DRB1 and DQB1; 500 to 550 for DQA1; approximately 610 for DPA1; and some 450 for DPB1. About five DR-DQ haplotypes were treated as single units for association and clustering because of strong linkage in the cohort. On average, around 240,000 unique TCR beta nucleotide sequences were sequenced per donor among more than 350 genotyped donors of the cohort, with around 19% of those sequences being non-productive.

Library preparation was by the immunoSEQ multiplex PCR assay. The multiplex PCR relied on a mix of 60 forward primers for TCR Vbeta segments and 13 reverse primers for TCR Jbeta segments. Amplification of the CDR3 region of rearranged TCR beta genes was performed with a multiplex PCR assay on genomic DNA. Amplified TCR beta libraries were sequenced as 87-base-pair reads on the Illumina HiSeq System. On the study's bioinformatics: A later analysis tallied about 77 million unique TCR beta chains across the 666 repertoires, and some 10 million of those chains were shared by two or more donors. Raw reads were error-corrected and collapsed into unique sequences by a nearest-neighbor algorithm in which closely related sequences were merged to remove PCR and sequencing errors. To assign V, D and J gene segments, CDR3 sequences were aligned to IMGT reference sequences. For a sequence to be retained, a match of at least six nucleotides was required to both a V gene segment and a J gene segment. Rearrangements were called productive when the CDR3 lacked stop codons and stayed in frame with V and J; all others were non-productive. Following IMGT convention, CDR3 was defined as the stretch from the second conserved V-encoded cysteine up to the conserved J-encoded phenylalanine. The earlier analysis of 550 to 650 of the donors excluded any sequence lacking an unambiguous match to a single V gene segment. In an earlier analysis of roughly 500 of the donors, V segments were called functional above 56.7% productive rearrangements and were called segregating when the between-donor standard deviation exceeded 5%. A statistical classification framework was built for diagnosing cytomegalovirus status from the catalog of TCR beta chain sequences. In a later analysis, V and J genes were assigned by comparing TCR nucleotide sequences against IMGT/GENE-DB human TR gene sequences. In a later analysis, CDR3 sequences and most-parsimonious VDJ recombination scenarios were assigned using the TCRdist pipeline. A later analysis defined each TCR beta chain by its CDR3 amino acid sequence plus V-gene family, and excluded reads lacking a unique V-gene family. In a later analysis, several hundred highly shared, low-generation-probability nucleotide sequences were removed to address suspected cross-contamination and a sequencing artifact. For each public chain, a later analysis derived a clonal expansion index from normalized ranks of inferred template counts within each repertoire. A later analysis computed generation probabilities with a VDJ recombination model fitted to out-of-frame rearrangements, and checked the results against IGoR. A later analysis scored TCR-TCR, TCR-HLA and TCR-CMV co-occurrence with hypergeometric tests, applying a repertoire-size bias correction to TCR pairs. In a later analysis, false discovery rates were estimated by permuting HLA or CMV assignments 20 times. A later analysis grouped co-occurring TCRs with DBSCAN, adding TCRdist sequence similarity when clustering within HLA-allele-positive subsets. Co-occurrence clustering excluded repertoires with fewer than 30,000 or more than 120,000 public chains, plus five with anomalous nucleotide sharing. Not all clones reach the TCRdb copy of this immuneACCESS table, which keeps in-frame sequences only. Checked studies attribute under half of the gap to unresolved V genes and leave the rest unexplained. The V and J calls and the clone size are those of that table, but D and trimming were determined from the DNA. The sample table records about 150,000 clones; 76% of these occur just once. The leading ten clones occupy approximately 1.6% of the sample.

Details on this clone: The clone's antigen remains unknown. Base qualities are not at hand, and no much larger clone is one base apart.

The cohort comprised several hundred healthy bone marrow donors. All cohort members were sampled while nominally healthy, although unrecorded immune exposures were likely present. The donor tested CMV seronegative, placing the donor among the 350 or so seronegative members of the cohort. A peripheral blood sample was collected from each donor, and TCR beta sequencing was performed on peripheral blood mononuclear cells. Genomic DNA was extracted from the blood cell samples with the Qiagen DNeasy Blood Extraction Kit. Points the paper makes about the study in general: In a later genetic analysis, a missense DCLRE1C variant was associated with V-gene and J-gene trimming of TCR beta chains, and the association was replicated in an independent cohort. Sequencing depth was assumed to be roughly uniform across donors in the presence/absence analyses, though that assumption may not hold. An earlier analysis of approximately 600 of the donors showed that most TCR beta V segments appeared in productive rearrangements either about 90% or about 30% of the time, which broadly matched IMGT annotations. A later analysis reported that several top co-occurrence clusters appeared linked to parvovirus B19, influenza, CMV and Epstein-Barr virus. The only immune exposure information available for the cohort was CMV serostatus. In a later analysis, HLA-associated TCR beta chains were found to be more clonally expanded and to have lower generation probabilities than equally common non-associated chains. The authors suggested that the approach could potentially be generalized to other disease states and immunological phenotypes. The cohort was sequenced for TCR beta chains only, and without alpha or paired-chain data the features that could be detected were limited. The classifier was reported to diagnose cytomegalovirus status with high specificity and sensitivity in both the original and validation cohorts. According to a later analysis, most CMV-associated TCR beta chains appeared to be HLA-restricted, and the HLA associations seemed to be driven largely by CMV exposure. Some IMGT-functional V segments, including TRBV6-2 and TRBV6-3, could not be told apart with the 87-base-pair reads, so those segments were excluded. A further reported finding was that TCR beta sequences accurately predicted the HLA-A and HLA-B alleles for most subjects in the first cohort. In vitro tests confirmed that a few of the cytomegalovirus-associated TCR beta chains recognize cytomegalovirus antigens. While some public TCRs were present in many individuals, most TCR sequences turned up only very rarely across donors. Correlated functional status among segregating V segments might be attributable to linkage disequilibrium, but an unknown experimental factor could not be ruled out. A total of fewer than 200 TCR beta chains were listed by the study as associated with cytomegalovirus. A cluster of highly shared sequence variants was judged likely to represent a technical artifact of the sequencing pipeline. According to a later analysis, TCR association rates differed among HLA loci, with DRB1 alleles showing the most associated TCRs and HLA-C alleles showing the fewest. Because HLA typing was missing for some donors at each locus, association tests included only the typed subset. A later analysis associated about 16,000 TCR beta sequences with specific HLA alleles at a false discovery rate of 0.05. The earlier analysis of about 600 of the donors excluded approximately 15 rarely observed V segments, including chromosome 9 orphons, because counts were too low. A later genetic analysis reported fewer N-insertions in productive TCRs among donors in an Asian-associated ancestry cluster than the approximately 700-donor mean. When HLA alleles, especially DR and DQ, strongly co-occurred, attributing TCR associations to individual alleles was difficult.

V loses 7 bases of germline sequence and J loses 0 bases, and the interval between the two ends is 10 bases. CDR1 and CDR2 were assigned from the germline V gene as SGHRS and YFSETQ. The CDR3 contains 13 residues, cysteine and phenylalanine counted. The DNA shown is the 39-base CDR3, in frame from base 1. The sequencing sample was made of PBMCs. The receptor chain draws on TRBV5-1 and TRBJ1-1; no D gene is confidently identified. The receptor comes from a woman in her thirties or forties in good health and CMV-seronegative. The CDR3 amino acid sequence is: CASRGEVNTEAFF. The DNA reads as follows: TGCGCCAGCCGCGGCGAGGTGAACACTGAAGCTTTCTTT.